The sequence of this T cell receptor (beta chain) was determined in a study of radiation and T cells in renal cell carcinoma. Time point reported: baseline pretreatment blood. The treatment is: 15 Gy SBRT to primary tumor, nephrectomy 4 weeks later. Sequencing used immunoSEQ multiplex PCR; TCRdb keeps in-frame clones, though not all of them. This table holds some 100,000 clones, under 90% found once. This CDR3 is built from 18 residues. With V trimmed by 1 base and J by 3 bases, 5 bases remained unmatched. The germline V gene encodes CDR1 SGHRS and CDR2 YFSETQ. The receptor comes from a man aged 60-69 years with renal cell carcinoma. The chain has TRBV5-1 and TRBJ2-1; 15 bases agree with TRBD2. Here the sequenced sample was blood, taken from a patient whose treatment included radiotherapy and nephrectomy. Written as DNA, the CDR3 is TGCGCCAGCAGCTTGATGGGACTAGCGGGAGGCCTCTACAATGAGCAGTTCTTC. Amino acids: CASSLMGLAGGLYNEQFF.